The source of this T cell receptor beta chain is a study of CD8 T cells in ankylosing spondylitis. General study points: There was a TCR beta motif, made of several highly homologous variants, that appeared characteristic of ankylosing spondylitis blood. Disease-linked clones reportedly showed significant enrichment in matched ankylosing spondylitis synovial fluid. A number of the motif variants had already been described in reactive arthritis synovial fluid and blood.

This clonotype was recorded at least ten times. The antigen is unknown. TCRdb re-called the 5' RACE reads with MiXCR, one entry per CDR3 protein. The sample lists about 220,000 distinct CDR3 sequences; about 7.3% were seen once. The CDR3 is 16 amino acids. V lost 0 bases and J lost 6; bases outside the gene matches: 8. Germline V lookup: CDR1 SGHVS, CDR2 FQNEAQ. The receptor comes from a male donor with ankylosing spondylitis. Sample: blood, either unsorted or a sorted T cell fraction (not recorded which). The J gene is TRBJ1-5, the V gene TRBV7-8; 7 bases are shared with TRBD1. CDR3 DNA sequence: TGTGCCAGCAGCTTAGCGACGGCAGGGGGAAGTCAGCCCCAGCATTTT. Translated, it gives CASSLATAGGSQPQHF.